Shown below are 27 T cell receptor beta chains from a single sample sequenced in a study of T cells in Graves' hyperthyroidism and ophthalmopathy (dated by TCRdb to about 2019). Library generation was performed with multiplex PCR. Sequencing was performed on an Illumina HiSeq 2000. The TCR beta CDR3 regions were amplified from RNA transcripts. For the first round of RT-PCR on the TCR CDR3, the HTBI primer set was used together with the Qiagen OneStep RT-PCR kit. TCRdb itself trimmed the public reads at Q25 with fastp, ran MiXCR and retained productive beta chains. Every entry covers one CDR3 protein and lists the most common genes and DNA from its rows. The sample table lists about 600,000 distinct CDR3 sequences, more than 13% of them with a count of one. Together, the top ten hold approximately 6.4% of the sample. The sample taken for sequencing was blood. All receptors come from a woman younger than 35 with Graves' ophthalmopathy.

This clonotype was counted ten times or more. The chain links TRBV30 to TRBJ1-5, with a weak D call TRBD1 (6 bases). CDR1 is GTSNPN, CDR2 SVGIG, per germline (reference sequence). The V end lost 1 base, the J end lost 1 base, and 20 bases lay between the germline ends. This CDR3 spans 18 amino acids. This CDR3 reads CAWSGPVAGVGSNQPQHF. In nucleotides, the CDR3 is TGTGCCTGGAGTGGACCGGTCGCAGGGGTCGGCAGCAATCAGCCCCAGCATTTT.

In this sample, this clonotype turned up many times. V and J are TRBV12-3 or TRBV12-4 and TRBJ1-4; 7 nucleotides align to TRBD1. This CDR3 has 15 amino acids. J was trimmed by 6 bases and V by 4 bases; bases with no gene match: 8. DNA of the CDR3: TGTGCCAGCAGTTCCCCCTTTGACAGGGATGAAAAACTGTTTTTT. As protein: CASSSPFDRDEKLFF.

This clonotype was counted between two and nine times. The chain's CDR3 is CASTRPITIYF. In DNA, the CDR3 is TGTGCCAGCACCCGGCCGATCACCATATATTTT. The chain is built from TRBV7-9 and TRBJ1-3; no clear D. The CDR3 length is 11 residues. Germline V lookup: CDR1 SEHNR, CDR2 FQNEAQ (reference sequence). V was pared by 7 bases and J by 9 bases, with 10 bases between.

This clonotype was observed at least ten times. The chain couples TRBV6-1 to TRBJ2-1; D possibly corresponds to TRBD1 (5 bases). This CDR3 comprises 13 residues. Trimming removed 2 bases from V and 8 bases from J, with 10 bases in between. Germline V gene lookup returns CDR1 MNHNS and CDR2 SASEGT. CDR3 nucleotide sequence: TGTGCCAGCAGTGAATTAGGGGTGGATGAGCAGTTCTTC. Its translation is CASSELGVDEQFF.

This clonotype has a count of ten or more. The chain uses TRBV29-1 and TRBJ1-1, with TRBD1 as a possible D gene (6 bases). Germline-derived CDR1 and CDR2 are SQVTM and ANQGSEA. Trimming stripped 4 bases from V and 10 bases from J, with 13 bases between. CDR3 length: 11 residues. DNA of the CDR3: TGCAGCGTTGTCGGGGGCGCTGGAGCTTTCTTT. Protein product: CSVVGGAGAFF.

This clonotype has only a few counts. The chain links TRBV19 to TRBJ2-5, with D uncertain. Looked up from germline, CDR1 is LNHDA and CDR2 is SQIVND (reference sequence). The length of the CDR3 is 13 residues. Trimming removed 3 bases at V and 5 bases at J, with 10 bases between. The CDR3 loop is CASSMSKEETQYF. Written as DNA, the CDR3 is TGTGCCAGTAGTATGTCAAAGGAGGAGACCCAGTACTTC.

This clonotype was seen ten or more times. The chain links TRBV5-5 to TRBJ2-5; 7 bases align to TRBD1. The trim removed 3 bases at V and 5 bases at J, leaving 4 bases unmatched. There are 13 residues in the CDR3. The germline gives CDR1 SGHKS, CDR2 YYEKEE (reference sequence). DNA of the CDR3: TGTGCCAGCAGCTATGGACAGGTGGAGACCCAGTACTTC. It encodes CASSYGQVETQYF.

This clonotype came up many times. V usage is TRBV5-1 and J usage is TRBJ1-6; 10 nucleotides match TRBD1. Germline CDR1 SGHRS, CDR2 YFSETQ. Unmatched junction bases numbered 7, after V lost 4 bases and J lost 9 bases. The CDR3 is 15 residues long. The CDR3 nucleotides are TGCGCCAGCAGCCCCGGGACAGGGGTTGGTTCACCCCTCCACTTT. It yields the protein CASSPGTGVGSPLHF.

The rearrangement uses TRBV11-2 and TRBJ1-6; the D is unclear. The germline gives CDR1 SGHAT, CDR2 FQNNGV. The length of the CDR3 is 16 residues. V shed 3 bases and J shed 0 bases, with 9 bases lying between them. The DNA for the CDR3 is TGTGCCAGCAGCTTCATAGGCAGCTCCTATAATTCACCCCTCCACTTT. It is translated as CASSFIGSSYNSPLHF.

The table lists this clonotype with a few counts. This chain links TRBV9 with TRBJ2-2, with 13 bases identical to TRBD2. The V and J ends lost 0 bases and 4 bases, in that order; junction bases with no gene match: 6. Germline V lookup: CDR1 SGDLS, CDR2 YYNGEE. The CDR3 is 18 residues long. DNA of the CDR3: TGTGCCAGCAGCGTAGGGGTCGGGACTAGCGGGACCACCGGGGAGCTGTTTTTT. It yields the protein CASSVGVGTSGTTGELFF.

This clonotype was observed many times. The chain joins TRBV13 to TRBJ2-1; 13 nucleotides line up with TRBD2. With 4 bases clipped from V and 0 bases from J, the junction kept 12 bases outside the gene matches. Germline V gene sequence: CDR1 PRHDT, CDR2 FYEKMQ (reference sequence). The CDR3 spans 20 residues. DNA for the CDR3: TGTGCCAGCAGCTCCCGTATCGGGACTAGCGGGACAAGCTCCTACAATGAGCAGTTCTTC. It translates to CASSSRIGTSGTSSYNEQFF.

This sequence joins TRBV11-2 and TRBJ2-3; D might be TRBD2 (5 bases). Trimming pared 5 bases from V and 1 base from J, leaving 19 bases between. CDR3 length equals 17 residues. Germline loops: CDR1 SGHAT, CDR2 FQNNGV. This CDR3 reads CASSQEDSSLGTDTQYF. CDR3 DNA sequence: TGTGCCAGCAGCCAAGAGGACTCCTCACTTGGCACAGATACGCAGTATTTT. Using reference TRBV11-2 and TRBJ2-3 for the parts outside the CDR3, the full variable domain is EAGVAQSPRYKIIEKRQSVAFWCNPISGHATLYWYQQILGQGPKLLIQFQNNGVVDDSQLPKDRFSAERLKGVDSTLKIQPAKLEDSAVYLCASSQEDSSLGTDTQYFGPGTRLTVL.

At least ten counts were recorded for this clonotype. The CDR3 DNA reads as TGCAGTGCTAGAACGACAGGCCCAAACACTGAAGCTTTCTTT. Residues: CSARTTGPNTEAFF. This chain links TRBV20-1 with TRBJ1-1; TRBD1 is a possible D gene (6 bases). The V end lost 2 bases, the J end lost 2 bases, and 12 bases lay between the germline ends. This CDR3 spans 14 amino acids. The germline gives CDR1 DFQATT, CDR2 SNEGSKA (reference sequence).

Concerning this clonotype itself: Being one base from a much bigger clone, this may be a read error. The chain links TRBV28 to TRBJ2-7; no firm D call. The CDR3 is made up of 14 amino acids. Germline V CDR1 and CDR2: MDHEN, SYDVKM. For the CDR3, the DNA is TGTGCCAGCGGTTTAACTCGACCTTCCGACGAGCAGTACTTC. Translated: CASGLTRPSDEQYF. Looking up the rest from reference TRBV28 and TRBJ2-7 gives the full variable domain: DVKVTQSSRYLVKRTGEKVFLECVQDMDHENMFWYRQDPGLGLRLIYFSYDVKMKEKGDIPEGYSVSREKKERFSLILESASTNQTSMYLCASGLTRPSDEQYFGPGTRLTVT.

This chain's CDR3 is CSARDREGPYNEQFF. The CDR3 DNA reads TGCAGTGCTAGAGATCGGGAGGGCCCCTACAATGAGCAGTTCTTC. The chain recombines TRBV20-1 with TRBJ2-1; 8 nucleotides line up with TRBD2. The CDR3 has 15 residues. Germline CDR1 DFQATT, CDR2 SNEGSKA (reference sequence). Trimming removed 0 bases from V and 2 bases from J; junction bases left unmatched: 3.

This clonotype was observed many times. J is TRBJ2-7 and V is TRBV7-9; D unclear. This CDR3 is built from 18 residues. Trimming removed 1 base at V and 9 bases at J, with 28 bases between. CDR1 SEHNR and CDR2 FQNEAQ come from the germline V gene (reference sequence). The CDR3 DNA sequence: TGTGCCAGCAGCTTAGTCAGCGATTACCCAACCTACGAACCCGGGCAGTACTTC. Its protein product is CASSLVSDYPTYEPGQYF.

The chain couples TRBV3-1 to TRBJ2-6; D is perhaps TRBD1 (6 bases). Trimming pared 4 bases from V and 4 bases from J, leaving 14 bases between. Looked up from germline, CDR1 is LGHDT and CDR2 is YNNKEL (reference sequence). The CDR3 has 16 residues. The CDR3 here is CASSRQDRWGANVLTF. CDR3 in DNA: TGTGCCAGCAGCCGACAAGACAGGTGGGGGGCCAACGTCCTGACTTTC.

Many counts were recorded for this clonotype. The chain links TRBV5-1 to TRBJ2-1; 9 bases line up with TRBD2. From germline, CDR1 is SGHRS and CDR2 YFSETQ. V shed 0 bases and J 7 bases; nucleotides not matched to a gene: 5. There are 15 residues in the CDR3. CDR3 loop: CASSLGLAGINEQFF. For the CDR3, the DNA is TGCGCCAGCAGCTTGGGTCTAGCGGGAATAAATGAGCAGTTCTTC.

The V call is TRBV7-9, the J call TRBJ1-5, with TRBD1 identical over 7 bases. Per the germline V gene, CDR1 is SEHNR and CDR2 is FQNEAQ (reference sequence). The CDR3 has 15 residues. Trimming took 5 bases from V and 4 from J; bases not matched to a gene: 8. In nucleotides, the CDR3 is TGTGCCAGCAGCGAAACAGGGGTTCGGAATCAGCCCCAGCATTTT. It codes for CASSETGVRNQPQHF.

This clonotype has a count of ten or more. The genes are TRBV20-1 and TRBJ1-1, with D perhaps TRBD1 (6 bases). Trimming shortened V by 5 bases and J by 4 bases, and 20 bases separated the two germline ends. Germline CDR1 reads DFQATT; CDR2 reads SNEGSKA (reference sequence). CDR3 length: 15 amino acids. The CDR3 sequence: CSAVNRVSIGTEAFF. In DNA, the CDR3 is TGCAGTGCTGTAAACAGGGTATCGATTGGCACTGAAGCTTTCTTT.

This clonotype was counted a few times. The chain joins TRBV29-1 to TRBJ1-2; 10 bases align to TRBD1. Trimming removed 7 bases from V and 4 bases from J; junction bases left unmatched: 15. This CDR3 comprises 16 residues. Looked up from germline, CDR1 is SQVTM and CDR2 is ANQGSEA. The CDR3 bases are TGCAGCGATTCCTCCTACGACAGGGGGCGCCCCTATGGCTACACCTTC. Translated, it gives CSDSSYDRGRPYGYTF.

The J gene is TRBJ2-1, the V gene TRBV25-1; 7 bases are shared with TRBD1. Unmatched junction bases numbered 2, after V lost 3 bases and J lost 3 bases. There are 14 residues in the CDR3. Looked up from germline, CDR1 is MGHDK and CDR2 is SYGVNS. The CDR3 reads CASSEAGGYNEQFF. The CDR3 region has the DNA TGTGCCAGCAGTGAGGCAGGGGGCTACAATGAGCAGTTCTTC.

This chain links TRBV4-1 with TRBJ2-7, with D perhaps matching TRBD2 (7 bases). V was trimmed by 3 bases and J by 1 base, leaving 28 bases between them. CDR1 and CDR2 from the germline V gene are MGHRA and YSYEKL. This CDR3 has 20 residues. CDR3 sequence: CASSHLIGKGGAGKSYEQYF. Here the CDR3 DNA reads TGCGCCAGCAGCCACCTTATCGGAAAAGGGGGAGCGGGAAAGTCCTACGAGCAGTACTTC.

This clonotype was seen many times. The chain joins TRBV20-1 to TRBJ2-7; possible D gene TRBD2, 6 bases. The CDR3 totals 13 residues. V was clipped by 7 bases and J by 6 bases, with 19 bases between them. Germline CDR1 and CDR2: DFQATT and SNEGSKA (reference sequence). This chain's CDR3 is CSVRGTYGSEQYF. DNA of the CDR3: TGCAGTGTAAGAGGGACTTATGGCTCCGAGCAGTACTTC.

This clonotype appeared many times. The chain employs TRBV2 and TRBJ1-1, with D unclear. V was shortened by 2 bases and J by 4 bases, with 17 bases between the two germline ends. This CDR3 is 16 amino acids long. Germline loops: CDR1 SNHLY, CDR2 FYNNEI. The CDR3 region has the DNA TGTGCCAGCAGTGAACCCCGTGCGAGGGTGGTCACTGAAGCTTTCTTT. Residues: CASSEPRARVVTEAFF.

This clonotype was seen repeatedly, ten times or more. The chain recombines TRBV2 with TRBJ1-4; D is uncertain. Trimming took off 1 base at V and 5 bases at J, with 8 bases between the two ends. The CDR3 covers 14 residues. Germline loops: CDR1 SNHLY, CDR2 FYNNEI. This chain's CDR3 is CASSEGLGNEKLFF. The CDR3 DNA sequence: TGTGCCAGCAGTGAAGGTTTGGGGAATGAAAAACTGTTTTTT.

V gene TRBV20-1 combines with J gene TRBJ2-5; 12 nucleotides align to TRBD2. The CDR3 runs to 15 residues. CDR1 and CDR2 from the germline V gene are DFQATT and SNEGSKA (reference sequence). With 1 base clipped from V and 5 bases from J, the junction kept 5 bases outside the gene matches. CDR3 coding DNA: TGCAGTGCTAGAGCTCCTAGCGGGAGGGTGGAGACCCAGTACTTC. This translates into CSARAPSGRVETQYF.